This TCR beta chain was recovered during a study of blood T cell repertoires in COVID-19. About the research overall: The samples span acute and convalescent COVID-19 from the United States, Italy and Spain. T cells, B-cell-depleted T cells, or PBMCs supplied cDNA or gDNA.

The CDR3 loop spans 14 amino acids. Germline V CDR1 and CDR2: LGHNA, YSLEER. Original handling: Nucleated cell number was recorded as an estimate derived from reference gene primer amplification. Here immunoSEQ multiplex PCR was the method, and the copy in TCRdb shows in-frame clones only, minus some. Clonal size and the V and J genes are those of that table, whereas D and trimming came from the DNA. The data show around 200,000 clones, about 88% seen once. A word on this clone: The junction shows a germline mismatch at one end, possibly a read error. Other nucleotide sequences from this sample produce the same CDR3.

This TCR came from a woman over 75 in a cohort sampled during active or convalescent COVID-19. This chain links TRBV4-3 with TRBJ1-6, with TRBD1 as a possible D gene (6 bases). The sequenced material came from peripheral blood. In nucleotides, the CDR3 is TGCGCCAGCAGCCAAGGGACAGCCAATTCACCCCTCCATTTT. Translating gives CASSQGTANSPLHF.